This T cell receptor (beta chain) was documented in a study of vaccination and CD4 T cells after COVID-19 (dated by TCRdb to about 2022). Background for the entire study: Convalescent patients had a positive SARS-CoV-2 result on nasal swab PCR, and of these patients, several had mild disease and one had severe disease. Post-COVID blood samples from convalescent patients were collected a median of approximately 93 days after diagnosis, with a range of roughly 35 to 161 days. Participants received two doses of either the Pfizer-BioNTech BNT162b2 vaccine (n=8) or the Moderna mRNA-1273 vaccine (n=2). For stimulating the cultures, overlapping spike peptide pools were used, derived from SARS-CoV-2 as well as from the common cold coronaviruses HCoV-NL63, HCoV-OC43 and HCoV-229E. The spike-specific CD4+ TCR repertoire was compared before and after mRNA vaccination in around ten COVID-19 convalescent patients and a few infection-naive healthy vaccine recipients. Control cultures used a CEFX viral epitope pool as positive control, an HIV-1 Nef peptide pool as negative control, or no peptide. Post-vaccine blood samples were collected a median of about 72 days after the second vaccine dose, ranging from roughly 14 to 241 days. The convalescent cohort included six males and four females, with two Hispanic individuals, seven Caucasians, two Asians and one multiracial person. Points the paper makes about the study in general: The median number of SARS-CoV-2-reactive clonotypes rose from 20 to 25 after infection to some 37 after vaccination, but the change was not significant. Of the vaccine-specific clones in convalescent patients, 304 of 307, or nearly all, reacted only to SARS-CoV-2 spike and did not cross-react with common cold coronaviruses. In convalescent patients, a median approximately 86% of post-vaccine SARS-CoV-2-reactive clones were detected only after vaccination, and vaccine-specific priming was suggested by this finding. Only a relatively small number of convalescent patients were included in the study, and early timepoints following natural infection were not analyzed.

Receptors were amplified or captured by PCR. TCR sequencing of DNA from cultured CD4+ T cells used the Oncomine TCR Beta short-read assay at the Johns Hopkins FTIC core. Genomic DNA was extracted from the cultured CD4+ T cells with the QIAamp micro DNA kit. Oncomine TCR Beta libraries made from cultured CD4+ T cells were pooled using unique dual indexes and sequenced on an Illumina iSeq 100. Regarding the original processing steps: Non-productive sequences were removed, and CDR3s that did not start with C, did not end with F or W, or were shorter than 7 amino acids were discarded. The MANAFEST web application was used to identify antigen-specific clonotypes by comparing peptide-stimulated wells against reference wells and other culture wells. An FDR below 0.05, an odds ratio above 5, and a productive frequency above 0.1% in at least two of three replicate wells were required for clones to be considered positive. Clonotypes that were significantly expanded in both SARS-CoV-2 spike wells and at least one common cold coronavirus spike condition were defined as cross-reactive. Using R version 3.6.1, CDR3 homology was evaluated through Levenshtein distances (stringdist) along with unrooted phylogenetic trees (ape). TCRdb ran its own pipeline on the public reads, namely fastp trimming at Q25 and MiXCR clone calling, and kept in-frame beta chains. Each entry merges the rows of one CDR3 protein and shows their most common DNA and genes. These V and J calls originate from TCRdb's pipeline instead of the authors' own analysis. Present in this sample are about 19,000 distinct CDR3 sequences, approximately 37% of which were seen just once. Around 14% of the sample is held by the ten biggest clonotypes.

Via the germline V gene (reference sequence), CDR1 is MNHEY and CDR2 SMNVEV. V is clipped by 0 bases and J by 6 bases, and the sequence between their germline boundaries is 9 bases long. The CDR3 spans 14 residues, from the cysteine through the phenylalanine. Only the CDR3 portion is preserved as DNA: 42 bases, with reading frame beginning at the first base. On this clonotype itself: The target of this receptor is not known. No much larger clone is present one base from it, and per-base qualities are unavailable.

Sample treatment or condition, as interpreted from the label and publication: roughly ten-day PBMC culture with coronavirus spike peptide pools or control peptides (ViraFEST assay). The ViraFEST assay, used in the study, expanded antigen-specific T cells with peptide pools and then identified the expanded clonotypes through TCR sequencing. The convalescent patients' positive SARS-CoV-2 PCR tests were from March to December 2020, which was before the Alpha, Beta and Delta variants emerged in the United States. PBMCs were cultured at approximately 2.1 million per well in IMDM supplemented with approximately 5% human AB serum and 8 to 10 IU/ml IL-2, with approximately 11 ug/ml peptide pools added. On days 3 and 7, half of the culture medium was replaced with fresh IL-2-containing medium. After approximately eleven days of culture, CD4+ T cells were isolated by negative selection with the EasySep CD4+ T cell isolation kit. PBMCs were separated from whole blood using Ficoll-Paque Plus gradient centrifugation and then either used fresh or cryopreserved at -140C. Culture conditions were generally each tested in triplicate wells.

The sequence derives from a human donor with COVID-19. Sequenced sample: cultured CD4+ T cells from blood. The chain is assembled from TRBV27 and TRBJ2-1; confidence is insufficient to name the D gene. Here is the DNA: TGTGCCAGCAGTTTATCGGTCGGAGCCAATGAGCAGTTCTTC. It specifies CASSLSVGANEQFF.